The 19 T cell receptor beta chains reported below all come from one sample, sequenced in a study of control samples from healthy donors and cancer patients. Using immunoSEQ multiplex PCR, the repertoire was profiled, and TCRdb retains in-frame clones only, with some absent. In the table there are about 96,000 clones, over 85% of which are singletons. The sequenced sample was blood. The receptor set was obtained from a man aged 18-30 years in good health.

This clone was picked up one time. This sequence joins TRBV18 and TRBJ1-1; D ambiguous. The CDR3 loop spans 13 amino acids. The V gene lost 1 base and the J gene lost 5 bases, with 8 bases spanning the gap. Germline V CDR1 and CDR2: KGHSH, LQKENI. The CDR3: CASSPRQETEAFF. The CDR3, as DNA: TGTGCCAGCTCACCACGTCAGGAAACTGAAGCTTTCTTT.

The chain links TRBV6-5 to TRBJ1-5, with TRBD1 matching 10 bases. Germline V gene lookup returns CDR1 MNHEY and CDR2 SVGAGI. Unmatched junction bases numbered 7, after V lost 7 bases and J lost 4 bases. This CDR3 is built from 15 residues. CDR3 nucleotide sequence: TGTGCCAGCACCACGACAGGGGGCAGGAATCAGCCCCAGCATTTT. Residues: CASTTTGGRNQPQHF.

The chain has TRBV20-1 and TRBJ2-7, with D possibly being TRBD1 (6 bases). Germline V gene data show CDR1 as DFQATT and CDR2 as SNEGSKA (reference sequence). The CDR3 runs 11 residues. V was cut by 3 bases and J by 4 bases, with 7 bases left in between. The CDR3 reads CSARGAYEQYF. The CDR3 DNA follows: TGCAGTGCTAGGGGGGCTTACGAGCAGTACTTC.

The chain links TRBV12-3 or TRBV12-4 to TRBJ1-5, with D perhaps matching TRBD1 (6 bases). The ends were cut back, 6 bases at V and 7 bases at J, with 13 bases in the middle. The CDR3 extends over 13 amino acids. The CDR3 DNA reads as TGTGCCAGCAGGAATACAGGGTCCCAGCCCCAGCATTTT. Amino acid sequence: CASRNTGSQPQHF.

This sequence joins TRBV27 and TRBJ1-6; possible D gene TRBD1, 6 bases. The CDR3 sequence is 16 residues long. Trimming took off 5 bases at V and 7 bases at J, with 18 bases between the two ends. Germline assignment: CDR1 MNHEY and CDR2 SMNVEV (reference sequence). The CDR3 protein is CASSPTGGGGNSPLHF. The CDR3 region has the DNA TGTGCCAGCAGTCCAACCGGTGGAGGGGGAAATTCACCCCTCCACTTT.

This rearrangement joins TRBV6-5 to TRBJ2-7; the D is unclear. The V end lost 0 bases, the J end lost 3 bases, and 12 bases lay between the germline ends. CDR1 is MNHEY and CDR2 is SVGAGI in the germline V gene. This CDR3 spans 15 amino acids. The CDR3 region is CASSYSSNRDYEQYF. The CDR3, as DNA: TGTGCCAGCAGTTACTCGAGTAACAGAGACTACGAGCAGTACTTC.

This chain uses TRBV5-1 with TRBJ2-3; weak D call: TRBD1 (5 bases). Germline V gives CDR1 SGHRS, CDR2 YFSETQ. V was shortened by 4 bases and J by 2 bases, with 11 bases between the two germline ends. The CDR3 has 14 residues. CDR3 sequence: CASSPETVTDTQYF. Here the CDR3 DNA reads TGCGCCAGCAGCCCAGAGACAGTCACAGATACGCAGTATTTT.

The V gene is TRBV3-1 (or the pseudogene TRBV3-2), the J gene TRBJ1-1; a possible D gene is TRBD1 (5 bases). The CDR3 is 14 residues long. V gave up 3 bases and J gave up 4 bases, with 12 bases separating them. The germline V gene has CDR1 LGHDT and CDR2 YNNKEL (reference sequence). The CDR3, as DNA: TGTGCCAGCAGCCAGAAAACCGGGACCACTGAAGCTTTCTTT. Encoded protein: CASSQKTGTTEAFF.

V usage is TRBV5-6 and J usage is TRBJ1-6, with D perhaps matching TRBD1 (6 bases). The CDR3 is 14 amino acids. The V gene's germline CDR1 is SGHDT and CDR2 YYEEEE. V was shortened by 1 base and J by 10 bases, with 12 bases between the two germline ends. The CDR3: CASSLSGAFSPLHF. The CDR3 coding sequence is TGTGCCAGCAGCTTGTCAGGGGCATTCTCACCCCTCCACTTT.

The chain couples TRBV7-9 to TRBJ2-7, with unresolved D. This CDR3 spans 13 amino acids. The V and J ends lost 5 bases and 0 bases respectively, with 8 bases between them. Germline CDR1 SEHNR, CDR2 FQNEAQ (reference sequence). The CDR3: CASSPSASYEQYF. The CDR3 nucleotides are TGTGCCAGCAGCCCGAGTGCCTCCTACGAGCAGTACTTC. Using reference TRBV7-9 and TRBJ2-7 for the parts outside the CDR3, the full variable domain is DTGVSQNPRHKITKRGQNVTFRCDPISEHNRLYWYRQTLGQGPEFLTYFQNEAQLEKSRLLSDRFSAERPKGSFSTLEIQRTEQGDSAMYLCASSPSASYEQYFGPGTRLTVT.

This chain joins TRBV5-1 and TRBJ1-1, with 9 bases fitting TRBD1. Germline CDR1 reads SGHRS; CDR2 reads YFSETQ. V was clipped by 3 bases and J by 2 bases; unmatched bases: 8. The CDR3 spans 16 residues. The CDR3 nucleotides are TGCGCCAGCAGCTACGGGACAGGGAGGACAAACACTGAAGCTTTCTTT. Translated, it gives CASSYGTGRTNTEAFF.

The V and J genes are TRBV3-1 (or the pseudogene TRBV3-2) and TRBJ1-2; weak D call: TRBD1 (5 bases). The length of the CDR3 is 13 residues. V lost 3 bases to trimming and J lost 5 bases, with 10 bases between them. Germline CDR1 reads LGHDT; CDR2 reads YNNKEL (reference sequence). CDR3 sequence reads: CASSHGGEYGYTF. The CDR3, as DNA: TGTGCCAGCAGCCACGGGGGGGAGTATGGCTACACCTTC.

CDR3 sequence (DNA): TGTGCCAGCAGCCTAAGCCCCCGACAGATTAATGAAAAACTGTTTTTT. As protein: CASSLSPRQINEKLFF. The rearrangement joins TRBV7-2 to TRBJ1-4, with D maybe TRBD1 (5 bases). The V and J ends lost 5 bases and 4 bases respectively, with 17 bases between them. Germline V lookup: CDR1 SGHTA, CDR2 FQGNSA. This CDR3 has 16 residues.

The V and J genes are TRBV11-3 and TRBJ1-1; D gene unclear. V lost 4 bases to trimming and J lost 2 bases, with 17 bases between them. CDR1 and CDR2 from the germline V gene are SGHNT and YENEEA. This CDR3 comprises 16 residues. The CDR3 region is CASSSALATSNTEAFF. As DNA, the CDR3 is TGTGCCAGCAGCTCAGCCCTCGCGACAAGCAACACTGAAGCTTTCTTT.

This chain connects TRBV11-2 to TRBJ2-7; the match to TRBD2 covers 11 bases. CDR1 is SGHAT, CDR2 FQNNGV, per germline. The CDR3 has 17 amino acids. With 10 bases clipped from V and 2 bases from J, the junction kept 16 bases outside the gene matches. This CDR3 is CAITSGSVAGGPYEQYF. In nucleotides, the CDR3 is TGTGCCATCACTTCAGGATCGGTAGCGGGAGGGCCCTACGAGCAGTACTTC.

The V call is TRBV5-4, the J call TRBJ1-6; D is ambiguous. The germline V and J ends were trimmed by 0 bases and 8 bases, with 6 bases remaining between them. This CDR3 region has 13 residues. Germline CDR1 SGHNT, CDR2 YYREEE (reference sequence). CDR3 DNA sequence: TGTGCCAGCAGCTTGGCTGGAGATTCACCCCTCCACTTT. It encodes CASSLAGDSPLHF.

V usage is TRBV30 and J usage is TRBJ2-5, with D possibly TRBD2 on 6 matching bases. This CDR3 spans 16 amino acids. V lost 0 bases and J lost 5, with 19 bases in between. CDR1 and CDR2 from the germline V gene are GTSNPN and SVGIG (reference sequence). The chain's CDR3 is CAWSVGQGGWQETQYF. As DNA, the CDR3 is TGTGCCTGGAGTGTGGGGCAGGGAGGATGGCAGGAGACCCAGTACTTC.

The J gene is TRBJ1-2, the V gene TRBV2; D might be TRBD1 (5 bases). Trimming cost V 3 bases and J 3 bases, with 14 bases left between them. This CDR3 has 15 residues. CDR1 is SNHLY and CDR2 is FYNNEI in the germline V gene. CDR3 sequence: CASSEGGSWHYGYTF. CDR3 sequence (DNA): TGTGCCAGCAGTGAGGGGGGGTCCTGGCACTATGGCTACACCTTC.

The chain recombines TRBV30 with TRBJ2-6; 8 nucleotides agree with TRBD2. V trimming: 3 bases; J trimming: 2 bases; junction bases outside the gene matches: 6. Looked up from germline, CDR1 is GTSNPN and CDR2 is SVGIG (reference sequence). The CDR3 contains 16 residues. The CDR3 reads CAWRGGGPPGANVLTF. Here the CDR3 DNA reads TGTGCCTGGAGGGGCGGGGGGCCCCCTGGGGCCAACGTCCTGACTTTC.